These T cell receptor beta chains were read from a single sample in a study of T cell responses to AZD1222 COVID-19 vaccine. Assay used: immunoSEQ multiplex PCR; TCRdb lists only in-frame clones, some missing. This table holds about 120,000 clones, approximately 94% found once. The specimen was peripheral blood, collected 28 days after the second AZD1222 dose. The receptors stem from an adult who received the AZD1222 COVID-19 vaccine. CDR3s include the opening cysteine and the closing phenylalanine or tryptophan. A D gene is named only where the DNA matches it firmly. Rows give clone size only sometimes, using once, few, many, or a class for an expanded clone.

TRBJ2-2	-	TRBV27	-	CASSVLQGNTGELFF	TGTGCCAGCAGTGTCCTGCAGGGAAACACCGGGGAGCTGTTTTTT
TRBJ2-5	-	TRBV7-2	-	CASSLGPVPTGETQYF	TGTGCCAGCAGCTTAGGTCCGGTTCCTACCGGAGAGACCCAGTACTTC
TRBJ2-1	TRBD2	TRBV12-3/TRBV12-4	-	CASGLAGVLEQFF	TGTGCCAGTGGACTAGCGGGAGTTCTTGAGCAGTTCTTC
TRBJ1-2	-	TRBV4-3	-	CASSPTQGWNGYTF	TGCGCCAGCAGCCCAACCCAGGGTTGGAATGGCTACACCTTC
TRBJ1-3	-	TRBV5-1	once	CASSPSGFLSGNTIYF	TGCGCCAGCAGCCCCTCGGGGTTCCTCTCTGGAAACACCATATATTTT
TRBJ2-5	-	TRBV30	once	CAWEGVGETQYF	TGTGCCTGGGAAGGGGTGGGAGAGACCCAGTACTTC
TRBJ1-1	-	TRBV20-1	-	CSARDIQAFF	TGCAGTGCTAGAGACATACAAGCTTTCTTT
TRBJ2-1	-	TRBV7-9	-	CASNLGETNYNEQFF	TGTGCCAGCAACCTGGGGGAGACGAACTACAATGAGCAGTTCTTC
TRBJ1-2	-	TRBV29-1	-	CSVEDSQANYGYTF	TGCAGCGTTGAAGATTCACAGGCGAACTATGGCTACACCTTC
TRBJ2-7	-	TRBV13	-	CASSLEGNYYEQYF	TGTGCCAGCAGCTTAGAAGGGAATTACTACGAGCAGTACTTC
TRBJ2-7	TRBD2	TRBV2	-	CASSEWTSGAYEQYF	TGTGCCAGCAGTGAATGGACTAGCGGTGCCTACGAGCAGTACTTC
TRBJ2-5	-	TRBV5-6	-	CASQRRATRGTQYF	TGTGCCAGCCAGCGGCGAGCGACGCGGGGGACCCAGTACTTC
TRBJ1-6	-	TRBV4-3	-	CASSQDPNREYNSPLHF	TGCGCCAGCAGCCAAGACCCTAACAGGGAGTATAATTCACCCCTCCACTTT